These 16 T cell receptor beta chains share one sample of origin, sequenced in a study of T cells in Graves' hyperthyroidism and ophthalmopathy. RNA transcripts yielded amplified TCR beta CDR3 regions. A first-round RT-PCR of the TCR CDR3 used the HTBI primer set. TCRdb processed the multiplex PCR reads anew with MiXCR; each CDR3 protein has one entry. This sample has 500,000 to 700,000 distinct CDR3 sequences; approximately 16% occur once, and the top ten carry about 18%. Sequenced: blood. These receptors were taken from a woman between 18 and 29 years old with Graves' hyperthyroidism.

This clonotype was found a few times. Relative to the germline gene, one junction end is altered; a read error may explain this. The V gene is TRBV6-1, the J gene TRBJ1-4, with D uncertain. The CDR3 has 13 amino acids. Germline V gene lookup returns CDR1 MNHNS and CDR2 SASEGT. CDR3 loop: CASSVRAKEKLFF. The CDR3 nucleotides read TGTGCCAGCAGTGTTAGGGCTAAGGAAAAACTGTTTTTT.

This clonotype was counted many times. This chain joins TRBV2 and TRBJ1-2; 7 bases are a match to TRBD1. Germline V gene sequence: CDR1 SNHLY, CDR2 FYNNEI. The CDR3 length is 14 residues. V gave up 1 base and J gave up 7 bases; unmatched junction bases: 6. The CDR3 DNA reads as TGTGCCAGCAGTGAAGGCCAGGGGGTGGGTGGCTACACCTTC. Its translation is CASSEGQGVGGYTF.

The rearrangement joins TRBV5-1 to TRBJ2-7; D may be TRBD1 (5 bases). Per germline, CDR1 SGHRS and CDR2 YFSETQ. The CDR3 has 14 amino acids. V dropped 0 bases and J dropped 7 bases, with 14 bases sitting between them. CDR3 region: CASSLGQTLIEQYF. In DNA, the CDR3 is TGCGCCAGCAGCTTGGGACAGACCCTAATTGAGCAGTACTTC.

CDR3 residues: CASSGGGPYVEQFF. In nucleotides, the CDR3 is TGCGCCAGCAGTGGGGGGGGGCCCTACGTTGAGCAGTTCTTC. The chain recombines TRBV10-2 with TRBJ2-1; weak D call: TRBD2 (7 bases). CDR3 length equals 14 residues. Germline values: CDR1 WSHSY, CDR2 SAAADI. V lost 4 bases and J lost 9, with 16 bases in between.

The gene calls are TRBV7-9 and TRBJ1-2; D remains unclear. There are 16 residues in the CDR3. Germline loops: CDR1 SEHNR, CDR2 FQNEAQ (reference sequence). V was pared by 1 base and J by 2 bases, with 14 bases between. The DNA of the CDR3 is TGTGCCAGCAGCTTAGGTTATGGTGCGGAGAACTATGGCTACACCTTC. Its translation: CASSLGYGAENYGYTF.

At least ten counts were recorded for this clonotype. V gene TRBV6-5 combines with J gene TRBJ2-1; D might be TRBD1 or TRBD2, each matching 5 bases. There are 16 residues in the CDR3. Per the germline V gene, CDR1 is MNHEY and CDR2 is SVGAGI. The V gene lost 0 bases and the J gene lost 5 bases, with 14 bases spanning the gap. CDR3 nucleotides: TGTGCCAGCAGTTACTCGATAACCGGGACCGACAATGAGCAGTTCTTC. Its protein product is CASSYSITGTDNEQFF.

This clonotype was counted many times. The gene calls are TRBV6-2 or TRBV6-3 and TRBJ2-1, with 15 bases aligning to TRBD2. CDR1 is MNHEY, CDR2 SVGEGT, per germline. The V segment lost 7 bases and the J segment 8 bases; nucleotides outside the gene matches: 6. This CDR3 comprises 15 residues. The CDR3 DNA reads as TGTGCCAGCACCCGGACTAGCGGGGGGGCACATGAGCAGTTCTTC. Translation gives CASTRTSGGAHEQFF.

V gene TRBV27 combines with J gene TRBJ1-4, with no clear D. This CDR3 region has 14 residues. The ends were cut back, 6 bases at V and 3 bases at J, with 11 bases in the middle. The germline V gene has CDR1 MNHEY and CDR2 SMNVEV (reference sequence). DNA for the CDR3: TGTGCCAGCAGAACACGGGCCTCTAATGAAAAACTGTTTTTT. As protein: CASRTRASNEKLFF.

This clonotype occurred many times. The chain carries TRBV18 and TRBJ2-1; no reliable D call. The CDR3 has 11 residues. V was clipped by 2 bases and J by 7 bases, with 3 bases between them. Germline-derived CDR1 and CDR2 are KGHSH and LQKENI. The CDR3 region has the DNA TGTGCCAGCTCACCATCAAATGAGCAGTTCTTC. Protein: CASSPSNEQFF. The whole variable domain, remainder taken from reference TRBV18 and TRBJ2-1, is NAGVMQNPRHLVRRRGQEARLRCSPMKGHSHVYWYRQLPEEGLKFMVYLQKENIIDESGMPKERFSAEFPKEGPSILRIQQVVRGDSAAYFCASSPSNEQFFGPGTRLTVL.

This clonotype appeared many times. V and J are TRBV6-1 and TRBJ2-7; D tentatively fits TRBD1 or TRBD2 (5 bases each). Germline-derived CDR1 and CDR2 are MNHNS and SASEGT. V shed 4 bases and J shed 3 bases, with 10 bases lying between them. The CDR3 is made up of 13 amino acids. The CDR3 DNA reads as TGTGCCAGCAGTGCCGGGACCTACTACGAGCAGTACTTC. It yields the protein CASSAGTYYEQYF.

This sequence joins TRBV5-1 and TRBJ2-2, with 7 bases that match TRBD1. CDR1 is SGHRS and CDR2 is YFSETQ in the germline V gene. This CDR3 has 15 amino acids. V dropped 5 bases and J dropped 2; count of bases not matched to a gene: 6. The CDR3 DNA reads as TGCGCCAGCAGAGCCGGGACAGAAAACACCGGGGAGCTGTTTTTT. Protein product: CASRAGTENTGELFF.

This clonotype was observed at least ten times. The chain has TRBV5-1 and TRBJ1-1; no definite D call. CDR3 length: 14 amino acids. Trimming removed 4 bases from V and 3 bases from J, with 13 bases in between. Germline V lookup: CDR1 SGHRS, CDR2 YFSETQ. The CDR3 region has the DNA TGCGCCAGCAGCGGTAGGGTGGGCGACACTGAAGCTTTCTTT. This gives the protein CASSGRVGDTEAFF.

This clonotype has ten or more counts. The rearrangement uses TRBV19 and TRBJ1-2; 11 bases map to TRBD1. V shed 3 bases, J shed 4 bases, and the junction held 4 bases outside the gene matches. CDR3 length: 15 residues. Germline values: CDR1 LNHDA, CDR2 SQIVND (reference sequence). In DNA form, the CDR3 reads TGTGCCAGTAGTATCGGACAGGGGGCCAGCTATGGCTACACCTTC. It yields the protein CASSIGQGASYGYTF.

This clonotype was counted a few times. For the CDR3, the DNA is TGTGCCAGCAGCCCCGAGACTAGCAGCACAGATACGCAGTATTTT. Amino acid sequence: CASSPETSSTDTQYF. The chain couples TRBV7-9 to TRBJ2-3, with 7 bases lining up with TRBD2. The CDR3 is 15 amino acids. Germline trimming cut 5 bases from V and 0 bases from J; bases unmatched to any gene: 5. Germline V CDR1 and CDR2: SEHNR, FQNEAQ (reference sequence).

This clonotype was seen repeatedly, ten times or more. The J gene is TRBJ2-3, the V gene TRBV9; D might be TRBD1 (6 bases). V was pared by 3 bases and J by 6 bases, with 11 bases between. CDR3 size: 13 residues. Germline CDR1 reads SGDLS; CDR2 reads YYNGEE. Written as DNA, the CDR3 is TGTGCCAGCAGCGGGCCAGGGGCGGATACGCAGTATTTT. Translating gives CASSGPGADTQYF.

Here the CDR3 DNA reads TGCGCCAGCAGCCAAGATATGAGTCTCCTTGAAAAACTGTTTTTT. Protein product: CASSQDMSLLEKLFF. The rearrangement links TRBV4-3 to TRBJ1-4, with D unresolved. Germline V gives CDR1 LGHNA, CDR2 YSLEER. The CDR3 consists of 15 residues. The germline V and J ends were trimmed by 0 bases and 7 bases, with 12 bases remaining between them.